This TCR beta chain emerged from a study of T cell responses to AZD1222 COVID-19 vaccine. Overall study findings and caveats: Baseline seropositivity characterized only 5 or 6 AZD1222 recipients.

Germline CDR1 reads SGHDT; CDR2 reads YYEEEE. V was pared by 4 bases and J by 5 bases, with 14 bases between. The CDR3 has 14 residues. Here immunoSEQ multiplex PCR was the method, and the copy in TCRdb shows in-frame clones only, minus some. The sample gives about 79,000 clones, approximately 90% of which show up once; about 28% is in the top ten. Remarks on this clone: Its cognate antigen is unknown.

The rearrangement uses TRBV5-6 and TRBJ2-3; weak D call: TRBD2 (5 bases). The sequence was collected from an adult who received the AZD1222 COVID-19 vaccine. The sample in question was peripheral blood, obtained 28 days after the second AZD1222 dose. Here the CDR3 DNA reads TGTGCCAGCAGCCCCTACATTGGAGGAGATACGCAGTATTTT. This encodes CASSPYIGGDTQYF.